Listed below are T cell receptor beta chains from one sample, sequenced in a study of CD8+ T cells in alopecia areata. The assay was immunoSEQ multiplex PCR, and TCRdb's table has in-frame clones only and misses some. This sample carries roughly 190,000 clones, more than 50% of them seen once, and the ten largest clones take just over 1%. The material was CD4+ T cells sorted from blood, obtained at week 24, from a patient treated with tofacitinib. The receptors shown here come from a human donor with alopecia areata. CDR3s leave out the opening cysteine and the closing phenylalanine or tryptophan. Fields, in order: clone size, CDR3 length, V gene, J gene, CDR3 protein. Expanded clones are given a class, and other clones once, few, many or no size at all.

size: -
length: 17
V: TRBV30
J: TRBJ1-5
CDR3: AWSVNGDRGRGSNQPQH

size: once
length: 14
V: TRBV23-1
J: TRBJ2-2
CDR3: ASSQSTGSNTGELF

size: few
length: 12
V: TRBV10-3
J: TRBJ2-7
CDR3: AISERRTSYEQY

size: -
length: 12
V: TRBV6-6
J: TRBJ1-1
CDR3: ASRLGIMNTEAF

size: -
length: 10
V: TRBV9
J: TRBJ2-2
CDR3: ASSVVAGELF

size: -
length: 13
V: TRBV11-2
J: TRBJ2-7
CDR3: ASSLGLRQGDEQY

size: -
length: 12
V: TRBV29-1
J: TRBJ2-3
CDR3: SVGPSGFSDTQY

size: few
length: 10
V: TRBV30
J: TRBJ2-1
CDR3: AWSQEYNEQF

size: -
length: 10
V: TRBV30
J: TRBJ2-1
CDR3: AWSVRGNEQF

size: -
length: 12
V: TRBV11-2
J: TRBJ2-7
CDR3: ASSLEGAAYEQY

size: few
length: 13
V: TRBV7-2
J: TRBJ1-6
CDR3: ASSLVSGVDSPLH

size: -
length: 11
V: TRBV12-5
J: TRBJ2-6
CDR3: ASGLPGANVLT

size: -
length: 9
V: TRBV5-1
J: TRBJ2-7
CDR3: ASSLRSEQY

size: -
length: 13
V: TRBV29-1
J: TRBJ1-1
CDR3: SAMMMDTLNTEAF

size: -
length: 12
V: TRBV6-1
J: TRBJ1-6
CDR3: ASRIGTIKSPLH

size: -
length: 13
V: TRBV7-8
J: TRBJ2-3
CDR3: ASSLAGQSTDTQY

size: -
length: 11
V: TRBV4-3
J: TRBJ1-5
CDR3: ASSQDTRQPQH

size: once
length: 13
V: TRBV2
J: TRBJ1-5
CDR3: ASSRDRGRNQPQH

size: few
length: 11
V: TRBV18
J: TRBJ2-5
CDR3: ASSQGNGETQY

size: -
length: 10
V: TRBV7-2
J: TRBJ1-4
CDR3: ASSPGKEKLF

size: -
length: 14
V: TRBV11-3
J: TRBJ2-2
CDR3: ASSLGVQSNTGELF

size: -
length: 11
V: TRBV4-1
J: TRBJ1-2
CDR3: ASSQDGNYGYT

size: -
length: 9
V: TRBV5-5
J: TRBJ2-3
CDR3: ASSLEDTQY

size: -
length: 12
V: TRBV5-6
J: TRBJ2-1
CDR3: ASSLFMFYNEQF

size: -
length: 9
V: TRBV5-6
J: TRBJ1-1
CDR3: ASSVDTEAF

size: -
length: 15
V: TRBV5-6
J: TRBJ2-1
CDR3: ASSSRMKSFRYNEQF

size: -
length: 12
V: TRBV6-5
J: TRBJ1-2
CDR3: ASRPDRGLFGYT

size: -
length: 11
V: TRBV12-5
J: TRBJ2-5
CDR3: ASGTGTKETQY

size: few
length: 12
V: TRBV2
J: TRBJ2-4
CDR3: ASSDAVAKNIQY

size: few
length: 11
V: TRBV29-1
J: TRBJ1-4
CDR3: SVEEPHNEKLF

size: -
length: 14
V: TRBV5-1
J: TRBJ2-1
CDR3: ASSSSVQDYRNEQF

size: few
length: 14
V: TRBV27
J: TRBJ2-6
CDR3: ASSPSRGSGANVLT

size: -
length: 11
V: TRBV18
J: TRBJ2-7
CDR3: ASSSGAGYEQY

size: -
length: 12
V: TRBV2
J: TRBJ2-7
CDR3: ASKVAGGPYEQY

size: -
length: 16
V: TRBV5-7
J: TRBJ1-5
CDR3: ATRTPPWAVLSNQPQH

size: -
length: 11
V: TRBV25-1
J: TRBJ1-1
CDR3: ATTAGVGTEAF

size: -
length: 13
V: TRBV6-5
J: TRBJ2-6
CDR3: ASSVWGSGANVLT

size: -
length: 12
V: TRBV4-3
J: TRBJ1-1
CDR3: ASSSHFRDTEAF

size: -
length: 11
V: TRBV6-5
J: TRBJ2-7
CDR3: ASSYSSRYEQY

size: -
length: 10
V: TRBV7-3
J: TRBJ2-1
CDR3: ASSLDSNEQF

size: -
length: 12
V: TRBV28
J: TRBJ1-1
CDR3: ASSLPTGLAEAF

size: -
length: 14
V: TRBV7-2
J: TRBJ2-2
CDR3: ASSRFPGPRTGELF

size: medium-sized
length: 11
V: TRBV11-2
J: TRBJ2-5
CDR3: ASSPGQGRTQY

size: -
length: 7
V: TRBV23-1
J: TRBJ2-1
CDR3: AAGDEQF

size: -
length: 13
V: TRBV30
J: TRBJ2-7
CDR3: AWRLAGKVSYEQY

size: -
length: 11
V: TRBV30
J: TRBJ2-7
CDR3: AWRGGPSYEQY

size: -
length: 11
V: TRBV30
J: TRBJ1-1
CDR3: AWAGTANTEAF

size: -
length: 13
V: TRBV9
J: TRBJ2-2
CDR3: ASSTAQGSTGELF

size: -
length: 13
V: TRBV10-3
J: TRBJ1-1
CDR3: ATTGTGPMNTEAF

size: -
length: 13
V: TRBV30
J: TRBJ2-2
CDR3: AWNPGRRGTGELF

size: -
length: 11
V: TRBV28
J: TRBJ1-5
CDR3: ASQSGSNQPQH

size: -
length: 13
V: TRBV6-1
J: TRBJ2-7
CDR3: ASRVQQASSYEQY

size: -
length: 12
V: TRBV29-1
J: TRBJ1-5
CDR3: SVGVQGDDQPQH

size: -
length: 12
V: TRBV6-5
J: TRBJ1-1
CDR3: ASSYTAMNTEAF

size: once
length: 16
V: TRBV30
J: TRBJ2-2
CDR3: AWRHEWDRGKNTGELF